The 30 T cell receptor beta chains given below trace back to one sample, sequenced in a study of T cells in Graves' hyperthyroidism and ophthalmopathy. RNA transcripts were the template for amplifying TCR beta CDR3 regions. The TCR CDR3 was amplified in a first-round RT-PCR using the HTBI primer set. TCRdb passed the multiplex PCR reads through MiXCR, listing each CDR3 protein once. Counted here are hundreds of thousands of distinct CDR3 sequences, approximately 25% occurring once; the ten biggest clones make up more than 60%. The sequenced sample was blood. Source of these receptors: a man between 45 and 60 years old with Graves' hyperthyroidism.

The chain combines TRBV14 with TRBJ2-7; TRBD2 might be the D (7 bases). CDR1 and CDR2 (germline): SGHDN, FVKESK. V was pared by 4 bases and J by 3 bases, with 22 bases between. The CDR3 is 17 residues long. The CDR3 loop reads CASSPLPLGGPHYEQYF. The CDR3 nucleotides read TGTGCCAGCAGCCCCCTACCACTCGGGGGGCCCCACTACGAGCAGTACTTC.

This clonotype was observed a few times. The gene calls are TRBV3-1 and TRBJ2-7; D is possibly TRBD1 (6 bases). Trimming shortened V by 1 base and J by 3 bases, and 10 bases separated the two germline ends. CDR3 length: 14 residues. Germline V gene data show CDR1 as LGHDT and CDR2 as YNNKEL (reference sequence). CDR3 coding DNA: TGTGCCAGCAGCCAAGTTCAGGGACACTACGAGCAGTACTTC. Translation: CASSQVQGHYEQYF.

J is TRBJ2-1 and V is TRBV5-1; no clear D. Trimming removed 0 bases from V and 8 bases from J, with 12 bases in between. The CDR3 has 14 amino acids. Germline-derived CDR1 and CDR2 are SGHRS and YFSETQ. CDR3 residues: CASSLASSVDEQFF. The CDR3 nucleotides read TGCGCCAGCAGCTTGGCCTCTAGTGTCGATGAGCAGTTCTTC.

In this sample, this clonotype turned up a few times. V and J are TRBV5-1 and TRBJ1-5; D is possibly TRBD1 (6 bases). Germline V gene data show CDR1 as SGHRS and CDR2 as YFSETQ. V was shortened by 2 bases and J by 10 bases, with 16 bases between the two germline ends. The CDR3 loop spans 14 amino acids. The CDR3 sequence is CASSLYQQGSPQHF. The CDR3 nucleotides read TGCGCCAGCAGCTTATACCAACAGGGTAGCCCCCAGCATTTT.

V is TRBV7-2 and J is TRBJ2-7; 8 bases agree with TRBD1. This CDR3 is 13 amino acids long. Unmatched junction bases numbered 6, after V lost 6 bases and J lost 5 bases. Germline CDR1 and CDR2: SGHTA and FQGNSA. The CDR3 region has the DNA TGTGCCAGCAGTTCAGGGGGCCGGCACGAGCAGTACTTC. Its protein product is CASSSGGRHEQYF.

The CDR3 reads CASSIFGDNQPQHF. For the CDR3, the DNA is TGTGCCAGTAGTATATTTGGGGACAATCAGCCCCAGCATTTT. The rearrangement links TRBV19 to TRBJ1-5; D call uncertain. CDR3 length equals 14 residues. Germline CDR1 and CDR2: LNHDA and SQIVND (reference sequence). The ends were cut back, 2 bases at V and 3 bases at J, with 8 bases in the middle.

This rearrangement joins TRBV15 to TRBJ1-4; D unresolved. Germline CDR1 LNHNV, CDR2 YYDKDF (reference sequence). The V and J ends lost 1 base and 8 bases respectively, with 5 bases between them. The CDR3 extends over 12 amino acids. CDR3 DNA: TGTGCCACCAGCAGAGCAAAAGAAAAACTGTTTTTT. Protein: CATSRAKEKLFF.

The V call is TRBV19, the J call TRBJ2-1, with TRBD1 as a possible D gene (7 bases). This CDR3 is built from 13 residues. Germline loops: CDR1 LNHDA, CDR2 SQIVND (reference sequence). V lost 4 bases and J 10 bases, leaving 14 bases between the germline ends. CDR3 bases: TGTGCCAGTAGTACGACAGGGACTTTAGAGCAGTTCTTC. Residues: CASSTTGTLEQFF.

This clonotype was counted between two and nine times. The CDR3 here is CASRIHPSGNTIYF. DNA of the CDR3: TGTGCCAGCAGAATTCATCCTAGCGGAAACACCATATATTTT. The genes are TRBV7-2 and TRBJ1-3, with unresolved D. V was clipped by 6 bases and J by 4 bases, with 13 bases between them. This CDR3 has 14 amino acids. The germline CDR1 and CDR2 sequences are SGHTA and FQGNSA.

To note about this clonotype: A read error may be the cause here, since a much bigger clone is one base away. The conserved phenylalanine or tryptophan normally closing the CDR3 is absent here, so this likely arose from a read error. The J gene is TRBJ1-1, the V gene TRBV3-1; D remains unclear. The CDR3 covers 14 residues. Per germline, CDR1 LGHDT and CDR2 YNNKEL (reference sequence). Trimming took 1 base from V and 1 from J, leaving 7 bases between them. The CDR3 region is CASSQGLGNTEAFL. The CDR3 DNA reads as TGTGCCAGCAGCCAAGGGTTAGGGAACACTGAAGCTTTCCTT.

This clonotype has only a few counts. The chain couples TRBV5-1 to TRBJ1-6; no clear D. The V end was cut by 3 bases, the J end by 7 bases, with 14 bases between. CDR3 length: 15 amino acids. Germline V gene data show CDR1 as SGHRS and CDR2 as YFSETQ. The CDR3 region is CASSSQDPGNSPLHF. As DNA, the CDR3 is TGCGCCAGCAGCTCTCAGGACCCGGGCAATTCACCCCTCCACTTT.

The sample holds many counts of this clonotype. The rearrangement joins TRBV7-8 to TRBJ1-1; D is unclear. The CDR3 consists of 14 residues. Germline assignment: CDR1 SGHVS and CDR2 FQNEAQ. Trimming left V 4 bases short and J 1 base short, with 10 bases between. The CDR3 reads CASSSWTANTEAFF. The CDR3 nucleotides are TGTGCCAGCAGCTCATGGACGGCGAACACTGAAGCTTTCTTT.

There are many counts of this clonotype. This chain connects TRBV28 to TRBJ1-5, with no clear D. This CDR3 region has 15 residues. CDR1 is MDHEN and CDR2 is SYDVKM in the germline V gene. Trimming removed 2 bases from V and 0 bases from J, with 8 bases in between. The DNA for the CDR3 is TGTGCCAGCAGTTTAACATCCTATAGCAATCAGCCCCAGCATTTT. Its translation is CASSLTSYSNQPQHF. Variable domain in full (rest from reference TRBV28 and TRBJ1-5): DVKVTQSSRYLVKRTGEKVFLECVQDMDHENMFWYRQDPGLGLRLIYFSYDVKMKEKGDIPEGYSVSREKKERFSLILESASTNQTSMYLCASSLTSYSNQPQHFGDGTRLSIL.

This chain uses TRBV11-2 with TRBJ2-7, with TRBD1 identical over 9 bases. Germline values: CDR1 SGHAT, CDR2 FQNNGV. V gave up 5 bases and J gave up 5 bases; unmatched junction bases: 7. The CDR3 is 14 residues long. CDR3 residues: CASSQGTGLNEQYF. CDR3 DNA: TGTGCCAGCAGCCAAGGGACAGGGCTCAACGAGCAGTACTTC.

The chain carries TRBV10-3 and TRBJ1-2; D unclear. The CDR3 runs to 12 residues. Per the germline V gene, CDR1 is ENHRY and CDR2 is SYGVKD. V dropped 3 bases and J dropped 6 bases, with 8 bases sitting between them. The CDR3 sequence: CAISDSGNGYTF. The CDR3, as DNA: TGTGCCATCAGTGACTCGGGAAATGGCTACACCTTC.

The chain combines TRBV19 with TRBJ1-2, with unresolved D. The V gene lost 7 bases and the J gene lost 4 bases, with 19 bases spanning the gap. Germline CDR1 and CDR2: LNHDA and SQIVND (reference sequence). This CDR3 has 15 residues. The CDR3 loop is CASTLDRLTLYGYTF. The CDR3, as DNA: TGTGCCAGTACCCTAGACCGTCTCACGCTCTATGGCTACACCTTC. Drawing the rest from reference TRBV19 and TRBJ1-2, the complete variable domain is DGGITQSPKYLFRKEGQNVTLSCEQNLNHDAMYWYRQDPGQGLRLIYYSQIVNDFQKGDIAEGYSVSREKKESFPLTVTSAQKNPTAFYLCASTLDRLTLYGYTFGSGTRLTVV.

The table lists this clonotype with many counts. The chain combines TRBV11-3 with TRBJ2-7, with D perhaps TRBD2 (5 bases). This CDR3 is built from 14 residues. Germline CDR1 reads SGHNT; CDR2 reads YENEEA. V was trimmed by 5 bases and J by 0 bases, leaving 11 bases between them. CDR3 in amino acids: CASSVTRDSYEQYF. In DNA, the CDR3 is TGTGCCAGCAGCGTAACCCGGGACTCCTACGAGCAGTACTTC. The variable domain in full, with the rest retrieved from reference TRBV11-3 and TRBJ2-7, is EAGVVQSPRYKIIEKKQPVAFWCNPISGHNTLYWYLQNLGQGPELLIRYENEEAVDDSQLPKDRFSAERLKGVDSTLKIQPAELGDSAVYLCASSVTRDSYEQYFGPGTRLTVT.

This clonotype has only one observation. This chain links TRBV25-1 with TRBJ2-7; 8 bases map to TRBD2. V trimming: 6 bases; J trimming: 1 base; junction bases outside the gene matches: 8. Germline CDR1 is MGHDK and CDR2 is SYGVNS. The CDR3 is made up of 15 amino acids. CDR3 nucleotides: TGTGCCAGCAGGGGGACGGGGGGGAGGTCCTACGAGCAGTACTTC. Its protein is CASRGTGGRSYEQYF.

This clonotype has a handful of counts. For the CDR3, the DNA is TGCAGTGCAATCATACAGAGGGGCTACACCTTC. Translation gives CSAIIQRGYTF. V gene TRBV20-1 combines with J gene TRBJ1-2; no reliable D call. The CDR3 has 11 amino acids. V lost 6 bases to trimming and J lost 8 bases, with 13 bases between them. Per the germline V gene, CDR1 is DFQATT and CDR2 is SNEGSKA (reference sequence).

Only a few counts were recorded for this clonotype. The genes are TRBV3-1 and TRBJ1-1, with D hard to call. Trimming took off 10 bases at V and 0 bases at J, with 15 bases between the two ends. Looked up from germline, CDR1 is LGHDT and CDR2 is YNNKEL (reference sequence). The CDR3 is 14 residues long. The CDR3 region is CANSGNALNTEAFF. The CDR3 bases are TGTGCCAACTCTGGCAACGCGCTGAACACTGAAGCTTTCTTT.

This clonotype appeared a few times. This chain links TRBV5-1 with TRBJ2-7; the D gene is possibly TRBD1 (6 bases). The length of the CDR3 is 13 residues. Trimming left V 5 bases short and J 4 bases short, with 13 bases between. CDR1 and CDR2 (germline): SGHRS, YFSETQ. CDR3 sequence reads: CASRGTLVYEQYF. CDR3 nucleotides: TGCGCCAGCAGAGGGACACTAGTTTACGAGCAGTACTTC.

This clonotype was seen a handful of times. CDR3 DNA: TGTGCCAGCAGCCCTACAGGGCCTGGGGCCAACGTCCTGACTTTC. Protein product: CASSPTGPGANVLTF. The chain recombines TRBV3-1 with TRBJ2-6, with D possibly matching TRBD1 (6 bases). The length of the CDR3 is 15 residues. Germline values: CDR1 LGHDT, CDR2 YNNKEL (reference sequence). V dropped 4 bases and J dropped 2 bases, with 9 bases sitting between them.

The genes are TRBV6-1 and TRBJ2-2; D gene unclear. Per the germline V gene, CDR1 is MNHNS and CDR2 is SASEGT. This CDR3 region has 14 residues. Trimming cost V 7 bases and J 0 bases, with 9 bases left between them. This CDR3 is CASTPASNTGELFF. The CDR3 bases are TGTGCCAGCACCCCAGCGTCGAACACCGGGGAGCTGTTTTTT.

This chain links TRBV27 with TRBJ2-2; a weak D match, TRBD2 (6 bases). Trimming removed 8 bases from V and 0 bases from J, with 10 bases in between. This CDR3 comprises 14 residues. Germline loops: CDR1 MNHEY, CDR2 SMNVEV (reference sequence). The CDR3 here is CASRDFPNTGELFF. DNA of the CDR3: TGTGCCAGCCGGGACTTTCCGAACACCGGGGAGCTGTTTTTT.

This clonotype has more than one count but fewer than ten. J is TRBJ2-7 and V is TRBV18; perhaps TRBD1 as D (6 bases). The CDR3 length is 14 residues. The germline gives CDR1 KGHSH, CDR2 LQKENI. Trimming stripped 3 bases from V and 5 bases from J, with 14 bases between. The chain's CDR3 is CASSPQGWENEQYF. As DNA, the CDR3 is TGTGCCAGCTCACCCCAGGGGTGGGAAAACGAGCAGTACTTC.

The rearrangement links TRBV5-1 to TRBJ1-1; D unclear. The CDR3 spans 12 residues. CDR1 is SGHRS and CDR2 is YFSETQ in the germline V gene. Trimming cost V 2 bases and J 5 bases, with 7 bases left between them. The CDR3, as DNA: TGCGCCAGCAGCTTTATTGGAACTGAAGCTTTCTTT. Residues: CASSFIGTEAFF. The full variable domain, completed using reference TRBV5-1 and TRBJ1-1, is KAGVTQTPRYLIKTRGQQVTLSCSPISGHRSVSWYQQTPGQGLQFLFEYFSETQRNKGNFPGRFSGRQFSNSRSEMNVSTLELGDSALYLCASSFIGTEAFFGQGTRLTVV.

The table lists this clonotype with a few counts. The chain couples TRBV6-1 to TRBJ2-2; the match to TRBD1 covers 7 bases. The CDR3 extends over 12 amino acids. Per the germline V gene, CDR1 is MNHNS and CDR2 is SASEGT. V shed 5 bases and J 9 bases; nucleotides not matched to a gene: 3. CDR3 sequence (DNA): TGTGCCAGCAGTCGACAGGGTTGGGAGCTGTTTTTT. It translates to CASSRQGWELFF.

The chain couples TRBV12-3 or TRBV12-4 to TRBJ2-1; D call uncertain. The CDR3 has 13 residues. Trimming pared 3 bases from V and 5 bases from J, leaving 8 bases between. For the CDR3, the DNA is TGTGCCAGCAGTTTGGCCGAGCACAATGAGCAGTTCTTC. It translates to CASSLAEHNEQFF.

This clonotype has more than one count but fewer than ten. The chain joins TRBV11-2 to TRBJ2-5; 8 bases are a match to TRBD2. CDR1 SGHAT and CDR2 FQNNGV come from the germline V gene. The CDR3 runs to 16 residues. The ends lost 5 bases at V and 1 base at J; junction bases unmatched: 9. Here the CDR3 DNA reads TGTGCCAGCAGCAAGGTGGCGGGAGGTTTCCAAGAGACCCAGTACTTC. This translates into CASSKVAGGFQETQYF.

This clonotype has ten or more counts. The chain uses TRBV11-3 and TRBJ2-1, with 9 bases identical to TRBD2. Germline trimming cut 6 bases from V and 9 bases from J; bases unmatched to any gene: 9. This CDR3 region has 14 residues. The germline V gene encodes CDR1 SGHNT and CDR2 YENEEA. This CDR3 reads CASRPSSGGGEQFF. CDR3 coding DNA: TGTGCCAGCAGACCGAGTAGCGGGGGAGGTGAGCAGTTCTTC.